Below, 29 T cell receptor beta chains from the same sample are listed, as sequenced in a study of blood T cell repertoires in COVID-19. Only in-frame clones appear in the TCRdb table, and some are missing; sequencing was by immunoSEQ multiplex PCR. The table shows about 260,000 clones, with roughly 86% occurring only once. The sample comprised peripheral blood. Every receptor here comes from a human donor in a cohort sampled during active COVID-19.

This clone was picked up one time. This CDR3 is CSVERDGYTF. CDR3 bases: TGCAGCGTTGAGCGGGACGGCTACACCTTC. The V and J genes are TRBV29-1 and TRBJ1-2; TRBD1 is a possible D gene (5 bases). Trimming cost V 3 bases and J 8 bases, with 7 bases left between them. Germline loops: CDR1 SQVTM, CDR2 ANQGSEA. CDR3 length: 10 amino acids.

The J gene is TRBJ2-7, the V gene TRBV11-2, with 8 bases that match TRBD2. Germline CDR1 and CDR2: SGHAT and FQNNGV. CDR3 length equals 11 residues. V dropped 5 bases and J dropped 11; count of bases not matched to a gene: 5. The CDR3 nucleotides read TGTGCCAGCAGCCATAGCGGGACCGAGTACTTC. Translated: CASSHSGTEYF.

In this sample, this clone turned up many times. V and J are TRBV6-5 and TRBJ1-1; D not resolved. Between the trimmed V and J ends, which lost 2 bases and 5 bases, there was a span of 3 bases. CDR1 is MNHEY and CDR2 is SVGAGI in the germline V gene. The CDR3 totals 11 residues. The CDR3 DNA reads TGTGCCAGCAGTTACCTTACTGAAGCTTTCTTT. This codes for CASSYLTEAFF.

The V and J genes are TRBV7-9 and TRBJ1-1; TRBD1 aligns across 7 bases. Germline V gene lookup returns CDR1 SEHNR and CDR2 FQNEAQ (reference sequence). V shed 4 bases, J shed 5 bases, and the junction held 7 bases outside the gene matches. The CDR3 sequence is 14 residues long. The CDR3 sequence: CASSSQTGLTEAFF. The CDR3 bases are TGTGCCAGCAGCTCACAGACAGGGCTGACTGAAGCTTTCTTT.

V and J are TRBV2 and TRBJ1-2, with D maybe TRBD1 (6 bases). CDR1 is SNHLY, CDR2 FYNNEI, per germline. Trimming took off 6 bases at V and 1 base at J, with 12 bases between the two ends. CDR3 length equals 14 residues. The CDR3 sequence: CASRGRGHNYGYTF. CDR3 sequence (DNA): TGTGCCAGCAGGGGCAGGGGTCATAACTATGGCTACACCTTC.

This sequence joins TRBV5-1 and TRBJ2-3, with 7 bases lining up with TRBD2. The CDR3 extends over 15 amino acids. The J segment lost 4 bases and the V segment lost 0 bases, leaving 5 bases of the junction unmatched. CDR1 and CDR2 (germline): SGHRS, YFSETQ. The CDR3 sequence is CASSLALGGADTQYF. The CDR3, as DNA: TGCGCCAGCAGCTTGGCGTTGGGAGGGGCAGATACGCAGTATTTT.

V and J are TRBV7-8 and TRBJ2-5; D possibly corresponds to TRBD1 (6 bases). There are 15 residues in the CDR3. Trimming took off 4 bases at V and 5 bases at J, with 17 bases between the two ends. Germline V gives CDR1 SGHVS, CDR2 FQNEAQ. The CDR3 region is CASSSRLGGGETQYF. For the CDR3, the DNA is TGTGCCAGCAGCTCACGCCTTGGGGGCGGGGAGACCCAGTACTTC.

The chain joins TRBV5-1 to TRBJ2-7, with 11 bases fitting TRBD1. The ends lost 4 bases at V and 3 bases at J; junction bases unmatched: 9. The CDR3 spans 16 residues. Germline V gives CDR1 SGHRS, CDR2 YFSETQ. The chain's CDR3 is CASSGGQGAIFYEQYF. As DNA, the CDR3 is TGCGCCAGCAGCGGCGGACAGGGGGCAATTTTCTACGAGCAGTACTTC.

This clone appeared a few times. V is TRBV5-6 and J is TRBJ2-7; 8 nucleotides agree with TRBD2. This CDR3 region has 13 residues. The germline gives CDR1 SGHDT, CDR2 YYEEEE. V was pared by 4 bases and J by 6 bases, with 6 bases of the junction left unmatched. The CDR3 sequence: CASSAGLVREQYF. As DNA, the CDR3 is TGTGCCAGCAGCGCGGGACTAGTGCGCGAGCAGTACTTC.

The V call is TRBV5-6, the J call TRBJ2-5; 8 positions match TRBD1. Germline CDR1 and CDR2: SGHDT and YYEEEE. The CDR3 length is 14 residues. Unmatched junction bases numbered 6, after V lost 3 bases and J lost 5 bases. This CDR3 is CASSSQGAVETQYF. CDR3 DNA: TGTGCCAGCAGCTCGCAGGGGGCGGTGGAGACCCAGTACTTC.

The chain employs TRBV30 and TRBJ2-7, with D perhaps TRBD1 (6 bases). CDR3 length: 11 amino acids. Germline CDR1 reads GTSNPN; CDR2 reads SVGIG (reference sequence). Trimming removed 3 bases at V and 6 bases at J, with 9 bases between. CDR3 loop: CAWRGRGEQYF. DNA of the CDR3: TGTGCCTGGAGAGGCAGGGGCGAGCAGTACTTC.

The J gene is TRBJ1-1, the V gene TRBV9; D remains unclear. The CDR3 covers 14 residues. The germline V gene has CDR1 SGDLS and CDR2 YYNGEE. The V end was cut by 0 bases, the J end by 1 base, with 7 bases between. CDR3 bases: TGTGCCAGCAGCGTAGATGACACGAACACTGAAGCTTTCTTT. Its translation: CASSVDDTNTEAFF.

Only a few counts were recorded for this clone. The CDR3 here is CASSLAGLASNEQFF. CDR3 DNA: TGCGCCAGCAGCTTGGCGGGACTAGCGTCGAATGAGCAGTTCTTC. The chain uses TRBV5-1 and TRBJ2-1; 10 positions agree with TRBD2. The CDR3 consists of 15 residues. Trimming removed 0 bases from V and 7 bases from J; junction bases left unmatched: 4. Germline lookup yields CDR1 SGHRS and CDR2 YFSETQ.

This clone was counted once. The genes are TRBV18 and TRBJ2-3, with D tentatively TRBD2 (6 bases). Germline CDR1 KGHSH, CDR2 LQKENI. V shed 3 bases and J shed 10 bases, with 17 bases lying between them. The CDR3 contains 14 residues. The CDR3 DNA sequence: TGTGCCAGCTCACCGTTGGAGGGCGGATATTCGCAGTATTTT. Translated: CASSPLEGGYSQYF.

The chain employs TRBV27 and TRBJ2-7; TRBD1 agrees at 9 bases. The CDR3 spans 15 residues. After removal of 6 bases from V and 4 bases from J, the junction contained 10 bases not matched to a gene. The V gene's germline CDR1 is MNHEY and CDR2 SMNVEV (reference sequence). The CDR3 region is CASSSTGTGSYEQYF. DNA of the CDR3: TGTGCCAGCAGCTCGACCGGGACAGGGTCGTACGAGCAGTACTTC.

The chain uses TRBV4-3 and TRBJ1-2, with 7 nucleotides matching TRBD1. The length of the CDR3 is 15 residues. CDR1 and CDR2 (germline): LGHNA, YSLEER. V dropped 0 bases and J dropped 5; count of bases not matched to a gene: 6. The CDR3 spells CASSQDGTVWYGYTF. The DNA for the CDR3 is TGCGCCAGCAGCCAAGATGGGACAGTTTGGTATGGCTACACCTTC.

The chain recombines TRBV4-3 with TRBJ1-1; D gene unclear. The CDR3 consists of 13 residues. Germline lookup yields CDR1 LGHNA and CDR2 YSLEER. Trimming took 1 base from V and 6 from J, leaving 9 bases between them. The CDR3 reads CASSQVLVSEAFF. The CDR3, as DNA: TGCGCCAGCAGCCAAGTATTAGTTTCTGAAGCTTTCTTT.

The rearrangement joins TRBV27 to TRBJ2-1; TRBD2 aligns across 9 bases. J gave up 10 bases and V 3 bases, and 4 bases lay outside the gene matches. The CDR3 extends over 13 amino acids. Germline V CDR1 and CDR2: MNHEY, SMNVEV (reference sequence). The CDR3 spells CASSLGLAGEQFF. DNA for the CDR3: TGTGCCAGCAGTTTGGGACTAGCTGGCGAGCAGTTCTTC.

CDR3 region: CASSPLTDTIYF. The CDR3 region has the DNA TGTGCCAGCTCACCACTTACGGACACCATATATTTT. V usage is TRBV18 and J usage is TRBJ1-3; D ambiguous. V dropped 1 base and J dropped 8 bases, with 6 bases sitting between them. Germline CDR1 KGHSH, CDR2 LQKENI. The CDR3 spans 12 residues.

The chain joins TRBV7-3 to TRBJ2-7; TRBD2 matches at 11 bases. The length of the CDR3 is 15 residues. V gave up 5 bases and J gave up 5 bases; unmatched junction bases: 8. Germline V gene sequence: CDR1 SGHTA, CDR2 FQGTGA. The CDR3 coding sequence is TGTGCCAGCAGCCAAAGACTAGCGGGAACCCACGAGCAGTACTTC. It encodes CASSQRLAGTHEQYF.

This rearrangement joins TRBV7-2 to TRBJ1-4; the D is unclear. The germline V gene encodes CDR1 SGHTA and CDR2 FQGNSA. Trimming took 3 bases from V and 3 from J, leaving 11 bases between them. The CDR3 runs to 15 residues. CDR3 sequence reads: CASSLAGSANEKLFF. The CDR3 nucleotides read TGTGCCAGCAGCTTGGCGGGGTCGGCTAATGAAAAACTGTTTTTT.

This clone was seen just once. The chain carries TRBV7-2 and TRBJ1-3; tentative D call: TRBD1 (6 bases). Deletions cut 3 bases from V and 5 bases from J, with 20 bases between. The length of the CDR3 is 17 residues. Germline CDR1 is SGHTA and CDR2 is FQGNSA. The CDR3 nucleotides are TGTGCCAGCAGCTTTTCCGCAACAGGGATTTCAAGAAACACCATATATTTT. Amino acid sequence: CASSFSATGISRNTIYF.

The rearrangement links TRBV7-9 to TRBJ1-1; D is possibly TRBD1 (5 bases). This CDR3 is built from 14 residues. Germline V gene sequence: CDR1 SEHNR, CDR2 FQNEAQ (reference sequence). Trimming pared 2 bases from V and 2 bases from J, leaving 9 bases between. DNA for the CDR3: TGTGCCAGCAGCTTAAGGGGCTATAACACTGAAGCTTTCTTT. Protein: CASSLRGYNTEAFF.

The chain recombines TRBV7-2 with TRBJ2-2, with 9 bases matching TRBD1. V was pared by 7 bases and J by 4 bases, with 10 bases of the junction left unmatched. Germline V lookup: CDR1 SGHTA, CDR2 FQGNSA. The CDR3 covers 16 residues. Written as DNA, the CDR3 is TGTGCCAGCAAACTTAACCGACAGGGGGGCACCGGGGAGCTGTTTTTT. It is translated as CASKLNRQGGTGELFF.

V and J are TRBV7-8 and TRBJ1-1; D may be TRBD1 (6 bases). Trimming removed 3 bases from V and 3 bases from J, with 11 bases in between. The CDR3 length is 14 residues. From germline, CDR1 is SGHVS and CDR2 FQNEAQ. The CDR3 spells CASSLGGLYTEAFF. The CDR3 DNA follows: TGTGCCAGCAGCTTGGGGGGGCTGTACACTGAAGCTTTCTTT. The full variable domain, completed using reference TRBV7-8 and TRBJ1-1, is GAGVSQSPRYKVAKRGQDVALRCDPISGHVSLFWYQQALGQGPEFLTYFQNEAQLDKSGLPSDRFFAERPEGSVSTLKIQRTQQEDSAVYLCASSLGGLYTEAFFGQGTRLTVV.

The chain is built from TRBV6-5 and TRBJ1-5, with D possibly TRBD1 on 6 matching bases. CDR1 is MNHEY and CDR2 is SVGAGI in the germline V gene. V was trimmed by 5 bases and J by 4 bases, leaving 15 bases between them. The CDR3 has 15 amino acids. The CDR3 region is CASSRRGGPNQPQHF. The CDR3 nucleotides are TGTGCCAGCAGTCGACGGGGGGGGCCAAATCAGCCCCAGCATTTT.

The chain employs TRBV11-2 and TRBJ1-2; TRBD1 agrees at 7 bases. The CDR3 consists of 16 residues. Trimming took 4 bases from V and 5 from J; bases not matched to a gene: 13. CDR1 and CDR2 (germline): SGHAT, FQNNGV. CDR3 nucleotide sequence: TGTGCCAGCAGCTCGTGGACAGGCCGGTTCGGATATGGCTACACCTTC. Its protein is CASSSWTGRFGYGYTF. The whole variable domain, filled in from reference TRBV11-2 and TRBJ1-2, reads EAGVAQSPRYKIIEKRQSVAFWCNPISGHATLYWYQQILGQGPKLLIQFQNNGVVDDSQLPKDRFSAERLKGVDSTLKIQPAKLEDSAVYLCASSSWTGRFGYGYTFGSGTRLTVV.

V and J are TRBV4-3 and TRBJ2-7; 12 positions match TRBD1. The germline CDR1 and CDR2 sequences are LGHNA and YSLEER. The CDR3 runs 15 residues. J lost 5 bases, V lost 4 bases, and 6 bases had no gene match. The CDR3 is CASSRSGTGGNEQYF. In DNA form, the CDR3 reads TGCGCCAGCAGCCGCTCCGGGACAGGGGGCAACGAGCAGTACTTC.

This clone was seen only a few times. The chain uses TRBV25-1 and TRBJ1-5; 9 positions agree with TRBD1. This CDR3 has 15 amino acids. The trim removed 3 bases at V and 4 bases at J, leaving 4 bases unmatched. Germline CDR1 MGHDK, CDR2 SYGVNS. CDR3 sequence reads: CASSDPGTGNQPQHF. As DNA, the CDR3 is TGTGCCAGCAGTGATCCCGGGACAGGGAATCAGCCCCAGCATTTT.